This T cell receptor (beta chain) was recovered during a study of OX40 agonist ivuxolimab in advanced cancers. For the study at large: Eligibility admitted prior anti-PD-1, anti-PD-L1 or anti-CTLA-4 therapy; about 39% had some. One hepatocellular carcinoma and a couple of cutaneous melanoma patients partially responded.

Details on this clone: Its antigen is still unknown.

Study-level findings and limits: At 0.1 to 3.0 mg/kg, CD4+ and CD8+ blood T cells expanded clonally by week 6. The antigen specificity of the peripheral T cells (those that were expanded) was not determined.

Libraries were prepared by immunoSEQ multiplex PCR; TCRdb keeps only in-frame clonotypes and omits some of them. The sample includes 39,000 or so clones, approximately 90% of them seen just once. The CDR3 is 13 residues long. Trimming removed 2 bases from V and 6 bases from J; junction bases left unmatched: 1. Germline assignment: CDR1 MNHEY and CDR2 SVGAGI. Sequencing used CD4+ or CD8+ T cells sorted from blood, obtained in a trial of the OX40 agonist ivuxolimab. This TCR derives from an adult with an advanced solid tumor such as melanoma, head and neck, liver or kidney cancer. This chain connects TRBV6-5 to TRBJ2-3, with 8 bases aligning to TRBD1. The CDR3 sequence is CASSYRTGDTQYF. The CDR3 region has the DNA TGTGCCAGCAGTTACCGGACAGGGGATACGCAGTATTTT.